Presented here are 10 T cell receptor beta chains from one specimen sequenced in a study of metastatic and nonmetastatic thyroid tumors. Thyroid surgery took place with no prior treatment in any patient. With MiXCR, TCRdb reprocessed the PCR reads. The sample yields about 33,000 clones, 15% to 20% seen once. Material for sequencing was blood. Receptors were obtained from a male donor with papillary thyroid cancer or a benign thyroid nodule (not recorded which). Some clones in this sample may be carry-over from other donors' samples.

This clone was picked up a small number of times. The chain is built from TRBV24-1 and TRBJ2-4, with TRBD2 as a possible D gene (6 bases). The CDR3 length is 12 residues. Trimming removed 4 bases from V and 9 bases from J, with 9 bases in between. CDR1 and CDR2 from the germline V gene are KGHDR and SFDVKD. CDR3 amino acids: CATSESGVIQYF. In DNA, the CDR3 is TGTGCCACCAGTGAATCGGGAGTCATTCAGTACTTC.

By sample share, this clone is medium-sized. V gene TRBV27 combines with J gene TRBJ2-7; 8 nucleotides line up with TRBD1. Germline V gene sequence: CDR1 MNHEY, CDR2 SMNVEV (reference sequence). J gave up 1 base and V 5 bases, and 4 bases lay outside the gene matches. There are 14 residues in the CDR3. CDR3 nucleotides: TGTGCCAGCAGTCCTCAGGGGGCATCCTACGAGCAGTACTTC. Its translation: CASSPQGASYEQYF.

In regard to this clone: Germline is not matched at one junction end, which may reflect a read error. The genes are TRBV5-5 and TRBJ2-7; D unresolved. CDR1 and CDR2 from the germline V gene are SGHKS and YYEKEE (reference sequence). The CDR3 is 11 amino acids. The CDR3 sequence: CTSSLEVEQYF. The CDR3 nucleotides are TGTACCAGCAGCTTGGAAGTCGAGCAGTACTTC.

As regards this clone: One end of the junction does not line up with germline, which may come from a read error. The chain has TRBV6-4 and TRBJ2-2; possible D gene TRBD2, 6 bases. The germline V gene encodes CDR1 MRHNA and CDR2 SNTAGT. The CDR3 totals 17 residues. DNA of the CDR3: TGTGCCAACAGTGACGGGGGACTTGGGACTGGCACCGGGGAGCTGTTTTTT. Protein product: CANSDGGLGTGTGELFF.

This clone was found many times. The chain is built from TRBV11-2 and TRBJ2-2; the D is unclear. Germline-derived CDR1 and CDR2 are SGHAT and FQNNGV. Trimming removed 3 bases at V and 2 bases at J, with 4 bases between. The CDR3 sequence is 13 residues long. The CDR3 is CASSLINTGELFF. CDR3 sequence (DNA): TGTGCCAGCAGCTTGATTAACACCGGGGAGCTGTTTTTT.

At least ten counts were recorded for this clone. The chain is built from TRBV20-1 and TRBJ2-5, with 8 positions matching TRBD2. Trimming took 5 bases from V and 2 from J; bases not matched to a gene: 7. Germline-derived CDR1 and CDR2 are DFQATT and SNEGSKA (reference sequence). The CDR3 is 14 residues long. CDR3 sequence (DNA): TGCAGTGCTTGGGCTAGCGGGCCACAAGAGACCCAGTACTTC. Its protein is CSAWASGPQETQYF.

V usage is TRBV5-1 and J usage is TRBJ2-5, with 9 nucleotides matching TRBD2. Trimming took 0 bases from V and 2 from J; bases not matched to a gene: 5. This CDR3 is 16 amino acids long. CDR1 and CDR2 from the germline V gene are SGHRS and YFSETQ. The CDR3 loop is CASSLETSGGQETQYF. The CDR3 DNA reads as TGCGCCAGCAGCTTGGAGACTAGCGGAGGGCAAGAGACCCAGTACTTC.

This clone rates as medium-sized. This chain joins TRBV6-1 and TRBJ1-2; weak D call: TRBD1 (5 bases). CDR3 length equals 13 residues. Trimming removed 2 bases from V and 4 bases from J, with 8 bases in between. CDR1 is MNHNS, CDR2 SASEGT, per germline. The DNA for the CDR3 is TGTGCCAGCAGTGAAAGGCAGGGCTATGGCTACACCTTC. It codes for CASSERQGYGYTF.

The sample holds a few counts of this clone. The chain recombines TRBV19 with TRBJ2-5, with 7 bases matching TRBD2. CDR1 and CDR2 (germline): LNHDA, SQIVND (reference sequence). The CDR3 contains 12 residues. After removal of 9 bases from V and 6 bases from J, the junction contained 7 bases not matched to a gene. The CDR3 sequence: CARPARGKTQYF. The CDR3 DNA sequence: TGTGCCAGACCAGCGCGGGGGAAGACCCAGTACTTC.

This clone was counted between two and nine times. The chain has TRBV6-2 or TRBV6-3 and TRBJ2-1; D unresolved. Looked up from germline, CDR1 is MNHEY and CDR2 is SVGEGT. Trimming removed 2 bases at V and 16 bases at J, with 12 bases between. The CDR3 runs 11 residues. The CDR3 DNA reads TGTGCCAGCAGTTACGCGGAAACCCCCTTCTTC. Protein product: CASSYAETPFF.